The rows below give T cell receptor beta chains drawn from one sample of a study of OX40 agonist ivuxolimab in advanced cancers. The assay was immunoSEQ multiplex PCR, and TCRdb's table has in-frame clones only and misses some. The sample holds tens of thousands of clones, around 88% seen once. Source: CD4+ or CD8+ T cells sorted from blood, taken in a trial of the OX40 agonist ivuxolimab. Receptors were obtained from an adult with an advanced solid tumor such as melanoma, head and neck, liver or kidney cancer. CDR3s include the opening cysteine and the closing phenylalanine or tryptophan. Each record gives: D gene, clone size, V gene, J gene, CDR3 protein, CDR3 DNA. The D gene is left open where the match is weak. Clone size is given for some rows only: seen once, a few or many times, or a class if the clone is expanded.

D gene: TRBD2; clone size: NA; V gene: TRBV4-1; J gene: TRBJ2-1; CDR3 protein: CASSQGSASGKEPNEQFF; CDR3 DNA: TGCGCCAGCAGCCAAGGATCGGCTAGCGGGAAGGAACCTAATGAGCAGTTCTTC
D gene: TRBD2; clone size: NA; V gene: TRBV5-1; J gene: TRBJ2-2; CDR3 protein: CASSLSGRAGELFF; CDR3 DNA: TGCGCCAGCAGCTTAAGTGGGAGGGCCGGGGAGCTGTTTTTT
D gene: TRBD2; clone size: NA; V gene: TRBV7-3; J gene: TRBJ2-1; CDR3 protein: CASSSKVGGPYNEQFF; CDR3 DNA: TGTGCCAGCAGCTCAAAAGTGGGAGGGCCCTACAATGAGCAGTTCTTC
D gene: NA; clone size: NA; V gene: TRBV10-1; J gene: TRBJ2-5; CDR3 protein: CASSESGQGTQYF; CDR3 DNA: TGCGCCAGCAGTGAGTCGGGCCAGGGGACCCAGTACTTC
D gene: TRBD1; clone size: NA; V gene: TRBV14; J gene: TRBJ2-4; CDR3 protein: CASSRDRDGAKNIQYF; CDR3 DNA: TGTGCCAGCAGCCGGGACAGGGATGGGGCCAAAAACATTCAGTACTTC
D gene: NA; clone size: NA; V gene: TRBV30; J gene: TRBJ2-7; CDR3 protein: CAWSDAGGDEQYF; CDR3 DNA: TGTGCCTGGAGTGATGCAGGGGGGGACGAGCAGTACTTC
D gene: NA; clone size: NA; V gene: TRBV4-1; J gene: TRBJ2-7; CDR3 protein: CASSQDTGRVHEQYF; CDR3 DNA: TGCGCCAGCAGCCAAGATACGGGCAGGGTACACGAGCAGTACTTC
D gene: TRBD1; clone size: NA; V gene: TRBV27; J gene: TRBJ1-4; CDR3 protein: CASRETGLANEKLFF; CDR3 DNA: TGTGCCAGCAGGGAGACAGGGCTCGCTAATGAAAAACTGTTTTTT
D gene: TRBD2; clone size: NA; V gene: TRBV29-1; J gene: TRBJ2-1; CDR3 protein: CSVEGGSYNEQFF; CDR3 DNA: TGCAGCGTTGAGGGGGGGTCCTACAATGAGCAGTTCTTC
D gene: TRBD2; clone size: NA; V gene: TRBV7-2; J gene: TRBJ2-2; CDR3 protein: CASSLAPRASGNTGELFF; CDR3 DNA: TGTGCCAGCAGCTTGGCGCCGCGGGCTAGCGGGAACACCGGGGAGCTGTTTTTT
D gene: TRBD1; clone size: once; V gene: TRBV28; J gene: TRBJ1-2; CDR3 protein: CASSWTGEGYGYTF; CDR3 DNA: TGTGCCAGCAGTTGGACAGGGGAGGGGTATGGCTACACCTTC
D gene: NA; clone size: NA; V gene: TRBV29-1; J gene: TRBJ2-7; CDR3 protein: CSVESTSSYEQYF; CDR3 DNA: TGCAGCGTTGAAAGCACTAGCTCCTACGAGCAGTACTTC
D gene: NA; clone size: NA; V gene: TRBV13; J gene: TRBJ2-7; CDR3 protein: CASSPGASSDEQYF; CDR3 DNA: TGTGCCAGCAGCCCAGGGGCGTCGAGCGACGAGCAGTACTTC
D gene: TRBD1; clone size: NA; V gene: TRBV5-1; J gene: TRBJ1-1; CDR3 protein: CASSTRDRVTEAFF; CDR3 DNA: TGCGCCAGCAGCACACGGGACAGGGTGACTGAAGCTTTCTTT
D gene: NA; clone size: NA; V gene: TRBV6-5; J gene: TRBJ2-1; CDR3 protein: CASSSGISNEQFF; CDR3 DNA: TGTGCCAGCAGTTCAGGGATCTCCAATGAGCAGTTCTTC
D gene: NA; clone size: NA; V gene: TRBV28; J gene: TRBJ2-7; CDR3 protein: CASSFSGSYEQYF; CDR3 DNA: TGTGCCAGCAGTTTTTCTGGTTCCTACGAGCAGTACTTC
D gene: TRBD1; clone size: NA; V gene: TRBV29-1; J gene: TRBJ2-7; CDR3 protein: CSVYGQDSYEQYF; CDR3 DNA: TGCAGCGTTTATGGACAGGACTCCTACGAGCAGTACTTC
D gene: NA; clone size: NA; V gene: TRBV5-6; J gene: TRBJ1-1; CDR3 protein: CASSLLGAEAFF; CDR3 DNA: TGTGCCAGCAGCTTGTTGGGGGCTGAAGCTTTCTTT
D gene: NA; clone size: once; V gene: TRBV4-1; J gene: TRBJ2-1; CDR3 protein: CASSPYQPLSSYNEQFF; CDR3 DNA: TGCGCCAGCAGCCCCTATCAGCCGCTGAGCTCCTACAATGAGCAGTTCTTC
D gene: NA; clone size: NA; V gene: TRBV7-9; J gene: TRBJ2-1; CDR3 protein: CASRKEGYNEQFF; CDR3 DNA: TGTGCCAGCAGGAAAGAAGGGTACAATGAGCAGTTCTTC
D gene: NA; clone size: NA; V gene: TRBV15; J gene: TRBJ2-7; CDR3 protein: CATSRDAAASSYEQYF; CDR3 DNA: TGTGCCACCAGCAGAGATGCAGCGGCAAGCTCCTACGAGCAGTACTTC
D gene: TRBD2; clone size: NA; V gene: TRBV7-9; J gene: TRBJ2-5; CDR3 protein: CASSNPGLGKTQYF; CDR3 DNA: TGTGCCAGCAGCAACCCGGGACTAGGAAAGACCCAGTACTTC
D gene: NA; clone size: many; V gene: TRBV19; J gene: TRBJ2-5; CDR3 protein: CASSPTIQETQYF; CDR3 DNA: TGTGCCAGTAGCCCGACCATCCAAGAGACCCAGTACTTC
D gene: TRBD2; clone size: NA; V gene: TRBV28; J gene: TRBJ2-2; CDR3 protein: CASSFIGGYTGELFF; CDR3 DNA: TGTGCCAGCAGTTTTATCGGGGGGTACACCGGGGAGCTGTTTTTT
D gene: TRBD2; clone size: NA; V gene: TRBV5-6; J gene: TRBJ2-7; CDR3 protein: CASTGLAESYEQYF; CDR3 DNA: TGTGCCAGCACGGGACTAGCGGAAAGCTACGAGCAGTACTTC
D gene: NA; clone size: NA; V gene: TRBV21-1; J gene: TRBJ2-1; CDR3 protein: CASSNGREGYNEQFF; CDR3 DNA: TGTGCCAGCAGCAACGGGAGAGAAGGCTACAATGAGCAGTTCTTC
D gene: NA; clone size: NA; V gene: TRBV21-1; J gene: TRBJ2-7; CDR3 protein: CASLIDRLYEQYF; CDR3 DNA: TGTGCCAGCTTAATCGACAGGCTCTACGAGCAGTACTTC
D gene: TRBD2; clone size: NA; V gene: TRBV28; J gene: TRBJ2-7; CDR3 protein: CASMDGRAREQYF; CDR3 DNA: TGTGCCAGCATGGACGGGAGGGCCAGGGAGCAGTACTTC
D gene: NA; clone size: NA; V gene: TRBV4-1; J gene: TRBJ2-7; CDR3 protein: CASSQISGRRSYEQYF; CDR3 DNA: TGCGCCAGCAGCCAGATATCCGGGCGCCGCTCCTACGAGCAGTACTTC
D gene: NA; clone size: NA; V gene: TRBV29-1; J gene: TRBJ2-7; CDR3 protein: CSVESGTYEQYF; CDR3 DNA: TGCAGCGTTGAATCGGGGACCTACGAGCAGTACTTC
D gene: TRBD2; clone size: NA; V gene: TRBV30; J gene: TRBJ2-2; CDR3 protein: CAWRPGLAPNTGELFF; CDR3 DNA: TGTGCCTGGAGACCGGGACTAGCGCCGAACACCGGGGAGCTGTTTTTT
D gene: NA; clone size: NA; V gene: TRBV5-1; J gene: TRBJ2-5; CDR3 protein: CASSRWERETQYF; CDR3 DNA: TGCGCCAGCAGCCGCTGGGAGCGAGAGACCCAGTACTTC
D gene: NA; clone size: NA; V gene: TRBV30; J gene: TRBJ1-2; CDR3 protein: CASREGDGLGYTF; CDR3 DNA: TGTGCCTCCAGGGAGGGGGATGGTCTAGGCTACACCTTC
D gene: TRBD1; clone size: NA; V gene: TRBV14; J gene: TRBJ2-2; CDR3 protein: CASSRRDRGRGAGELFF; CDR3 DNA: TGTGCCAGCAGCCGCCGGGACAGGGGGCGAGGGGCCGGGGAGCTGTTTTTT
D gene: TRBD2; clone size: NA; V gene: TRBV4-1; J gene: TRBJ2-1; CDR3 protein: CASSYSGTSGNEQFF; CDR3 DNA: TGCGCCAGCAGCTATTCCGGGACTAGCGGGAACGAGCAGTTCTTC
D gene: TRBD1; clone size: few; V gene: TRBV30; J gene: TRBJ2-4; CDR3 protein: CAWSGGTGGAGNIQYF; CDR3 DNA: TGTGCCTGGAGTGGGGGGACAGGGGGCGCCGGGAACATTCAGTACTTC
D gene: TRBD1; clone size: once; V gene: TRBV29-1; J gene: TRBJ2-7; CDR3 protein: CSVLPTGEFYEQYF; CDR3 DNA: TGCAGCGTCCTCCCGACAGGGGAATTTTACGAGCAGTACTTC
D gene: NA; clone size: NA; V gene: TRBV11-3; J gene: TRBJ2-1; CDR3 protein: CASSPSIGAYNEQFF; CDR3 DNA: TGTGCCAGCAGCCCCTCCATAGGGGCCTACAATGAGCAGTTCTTC
D gene: NA; clone size: NA; V gene: TRBV5-1; J gene: TRBJ1-1; CDR3 protein: CASFLGGPNTEAFF; CDR3 DNA: TGCGCCAGCTTCCTCGGGGGCCCGAACACTGAAGCTTTCTTT
D gene: TRBD2; clone size: once; V gene: TRBV6-5; J gene: TRBJ2-1; CDR3 protein: CASSPPGLGYEQFF; CDR3 DNA: TGTGCCAGCAGTCCTCCGGGACTAGGCTATGAGCAGTTCTTC
D gene: NA; clone size: few; V gene: TRBV28; J gene: TRBJ1-2; CDR3 protein: CASRERTDFYGYTF; CDR3 DNA: TGTGCCAGCAGGGAAAGGACAGACTTCTATGGCTACACCTTC
D gene: TRBD1; clone size: few; V gene: TRBV5-1; J gene: TRBJ2-2; CDR3 protein: CASSFTRQGSF; CDR3 DNA: TGCGCCAGCAGCTTCACTAGACAGGGAAGTTTT
D gene: NA; clone size: NA; V gene: TRBV11-1; J gene: TRBJ2-4; CDR3 protein: CASSLVSGNIQYF; CDR3 DNA: TGTGCCAGCAGCTTAGTCTCGGGAAACATTCAGTACTTC
D gene: TRBD2; clone size: NA; V gene: TRBV5-1; J gene: TRBJ2-5; CDR3 protein: CASSTSSGQETQYF; CDR3 DNA: TGCGCCAGCAGCACCTCTAGCGGTCAAGAGACCCAGTACTTC
D gene: NA; clone size: NA; V gene: TRBV10-2; J gene: TRBJ2-7; CDR3 protein: CASLSGDSYEQYF; CDR3 DNA: TGCGCCAGCCTGAGTGGGGACTCCTACGAGCAGTACTTC
D gene: NA; clone size: NA; V gene: TRBV6-6; J gene: TRBJ2-7; CDR3 protein: CASSYLAYEQYF; CDR3 DNA: TGTGCCAGCAGTTACTTAGCGTACGAGCAGTACTTC